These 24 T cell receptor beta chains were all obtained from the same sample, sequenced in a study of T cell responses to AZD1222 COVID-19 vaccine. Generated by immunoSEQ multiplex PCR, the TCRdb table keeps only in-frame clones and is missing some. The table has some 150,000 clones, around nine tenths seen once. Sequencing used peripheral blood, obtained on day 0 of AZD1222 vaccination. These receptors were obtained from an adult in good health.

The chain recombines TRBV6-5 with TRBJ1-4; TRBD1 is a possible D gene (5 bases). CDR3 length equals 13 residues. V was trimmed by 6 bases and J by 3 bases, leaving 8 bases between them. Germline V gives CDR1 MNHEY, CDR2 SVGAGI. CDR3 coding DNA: TGTGCCAGCAGCCGGGACCCTAATGAAAAACTGTTTTTT. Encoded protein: CASSRDPNEKLFF.

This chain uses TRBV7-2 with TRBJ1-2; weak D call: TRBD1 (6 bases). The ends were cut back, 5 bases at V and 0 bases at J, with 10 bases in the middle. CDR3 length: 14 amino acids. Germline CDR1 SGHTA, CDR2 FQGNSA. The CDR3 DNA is TGTGCCAGCAGCACACAGGGAGCTAACTATGGCTACACCTTC. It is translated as CASSTQGANYGYTF. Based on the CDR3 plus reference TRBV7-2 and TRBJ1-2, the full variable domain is GAGVSQSPSNKVTEKGKDVELRCDPISGHTALYWYRQSLGQGLEFLIYFQGNSAPDKSGLPSDRFSAERTGGSVSTLTIQRTQQEDSAVYLCASSTQGANYGYTFGSGTRLTVV.

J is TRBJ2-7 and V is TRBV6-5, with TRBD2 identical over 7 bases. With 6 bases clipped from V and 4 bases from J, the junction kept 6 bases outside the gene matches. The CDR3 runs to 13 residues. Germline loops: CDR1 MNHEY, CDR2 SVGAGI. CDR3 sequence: CASSTLATYEQYF. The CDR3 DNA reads TGTGCCAGCAGCACACTAGCGACTTACGAGCAGTACTTC.

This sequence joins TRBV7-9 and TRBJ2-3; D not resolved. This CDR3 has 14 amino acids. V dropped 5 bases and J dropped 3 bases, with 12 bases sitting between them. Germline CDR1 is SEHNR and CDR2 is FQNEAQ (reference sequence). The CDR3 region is CASSPPVGTDTQYF. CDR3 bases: TGTGCCAGCAGCCCCCCGGTGGGGACAGATACGCAGTATTTT.

Here the CDR3 DNA reads TGTGCCAGCAGTTCTTTGGGACAGGGAAATGAGCAGTTCTTC. As protein: CASSSLGQGNEQFF. The V and J genes are TRBV27 and TRBJ2-1, with 9 bases identical to TRBD1. The germline V gene has CDR1 MNHEY and CDR2 SMNVEV (reference sequence). CDR3 length equals 14 residues. The trim removed 4 bases at V and 7 bases at J, leaving 5 bases unmatched.

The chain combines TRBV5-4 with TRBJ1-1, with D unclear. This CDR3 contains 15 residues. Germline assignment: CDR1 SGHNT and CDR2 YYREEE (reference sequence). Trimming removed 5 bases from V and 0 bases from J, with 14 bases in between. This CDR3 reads CASRREAGMNTEAFF. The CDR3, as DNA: TGTGCCAGCAGAAGAGAGGCCGGTATGAACACTGAAGCTTTCTTT.

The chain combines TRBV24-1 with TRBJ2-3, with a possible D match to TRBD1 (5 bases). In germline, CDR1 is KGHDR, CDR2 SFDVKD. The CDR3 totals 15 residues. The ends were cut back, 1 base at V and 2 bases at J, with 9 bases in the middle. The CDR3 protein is CATSDFKDTTDTQYF. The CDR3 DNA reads TGTGCCACCAGTGATTTCAAGGACACCACAGATACGCAGTATTTT.

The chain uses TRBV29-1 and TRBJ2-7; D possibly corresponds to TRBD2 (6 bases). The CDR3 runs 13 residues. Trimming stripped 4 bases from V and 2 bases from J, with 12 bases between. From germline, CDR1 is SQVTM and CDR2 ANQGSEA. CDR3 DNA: TGCAGCGTTGCGGCTAGCGAGACCTACGAGCAGTACTTC. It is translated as CSVAASETYEQYF.

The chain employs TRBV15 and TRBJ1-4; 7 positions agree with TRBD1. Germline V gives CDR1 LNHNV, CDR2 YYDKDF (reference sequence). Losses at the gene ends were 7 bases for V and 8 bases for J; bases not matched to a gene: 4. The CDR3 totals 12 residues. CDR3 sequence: CATTGQHEKLFF. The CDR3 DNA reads TGTGCCACCACGGGACAGCACGAAAAACTGTTTTTT.

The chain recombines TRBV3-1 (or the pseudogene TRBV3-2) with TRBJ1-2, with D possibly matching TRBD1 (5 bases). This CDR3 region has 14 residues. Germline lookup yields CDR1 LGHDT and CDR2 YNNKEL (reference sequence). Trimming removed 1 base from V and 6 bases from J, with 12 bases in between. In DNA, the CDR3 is TGTGCCAGCAGCCAAGCGGCAGGGTTGAATGGCTACACCTTC. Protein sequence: CASSQAAGLNGYTF.

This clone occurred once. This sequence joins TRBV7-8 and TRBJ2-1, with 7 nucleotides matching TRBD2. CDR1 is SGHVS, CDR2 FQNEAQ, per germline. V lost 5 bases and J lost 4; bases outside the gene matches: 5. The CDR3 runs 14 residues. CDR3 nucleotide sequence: TGTGCCAGCAGCGTAAGCGGGGTTTACAATGAGCAGTTCTTC. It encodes CASSVSGVYNEQFF.

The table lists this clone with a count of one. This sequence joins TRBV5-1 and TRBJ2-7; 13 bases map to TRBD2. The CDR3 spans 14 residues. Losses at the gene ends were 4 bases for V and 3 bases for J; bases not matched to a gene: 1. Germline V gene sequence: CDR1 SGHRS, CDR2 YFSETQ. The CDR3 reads CASSRTSGSYEQYF. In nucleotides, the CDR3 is TGCGCCAGCAGCCGGACTAGCGGGAGCTACGAGCAGTACTTC.

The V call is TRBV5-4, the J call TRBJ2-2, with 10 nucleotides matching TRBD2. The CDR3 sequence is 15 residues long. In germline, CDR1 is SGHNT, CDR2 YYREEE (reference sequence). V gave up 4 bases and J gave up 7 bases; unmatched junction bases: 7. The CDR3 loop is CASSVGLANGGELFF. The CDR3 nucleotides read TGTGCCAGCAGCGTGGGACTAGCGAACGGCGGGGAGCTGTTTTTT.

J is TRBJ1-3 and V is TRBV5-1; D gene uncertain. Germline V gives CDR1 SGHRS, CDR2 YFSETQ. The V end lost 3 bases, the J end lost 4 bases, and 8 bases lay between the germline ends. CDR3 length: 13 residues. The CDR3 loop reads CASSSERGNTIYF. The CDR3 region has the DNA TGCGCCAGCAGCTCCGAGAGGGGAAACACCATATATTTT.

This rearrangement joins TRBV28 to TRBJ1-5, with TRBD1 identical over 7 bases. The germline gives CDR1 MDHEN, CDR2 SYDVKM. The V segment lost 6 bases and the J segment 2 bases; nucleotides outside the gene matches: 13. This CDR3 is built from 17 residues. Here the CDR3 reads CASRLEGAGWGNQPQHF. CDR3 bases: TGTGCCAGCAGACTCGAGGGGGCAGGATGGGGCAATCAGCCCCAGCATTTT.

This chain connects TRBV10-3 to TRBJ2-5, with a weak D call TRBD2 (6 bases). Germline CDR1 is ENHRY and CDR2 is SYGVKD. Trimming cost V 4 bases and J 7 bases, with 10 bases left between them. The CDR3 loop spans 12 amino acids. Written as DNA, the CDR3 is TGTGCCATCAGTGGGGGGGAACCGACCCAGTACTTC. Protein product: CAISGGEPTQYF.

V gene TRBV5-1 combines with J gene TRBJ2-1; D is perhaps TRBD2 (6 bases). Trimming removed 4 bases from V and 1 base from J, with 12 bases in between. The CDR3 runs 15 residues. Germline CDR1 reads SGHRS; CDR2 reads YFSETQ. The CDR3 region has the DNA TGCGCCAGCAGCCGGGTGGCGGGATCCTACAATGAGCAGTTCTTC. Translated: CASSRVAGSYNEQFF.

In DNA, the CDR3 is TGTGCCACCAGTGACCCAGGACTAGCGGGAGTAGATACGCAGTATTTT. Translating gives CATSDPGLAGVDTQYF. The chain carries TRBV24-1 and TRBJ2-3, with 13 bases aligning to TRBD2. In germline, CDR1 is KGHDR, CDR2 SFDVKD. CDR3 length: 16 amino acids. Trimming cost V 4 bases and J 5 bases; bases outside gene matches: 5.

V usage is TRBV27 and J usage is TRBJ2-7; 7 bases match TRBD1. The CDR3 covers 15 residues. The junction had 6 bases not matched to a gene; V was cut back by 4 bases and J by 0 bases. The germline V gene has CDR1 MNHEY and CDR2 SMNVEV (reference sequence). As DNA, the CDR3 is TGTGCCAGCAGTTACGCCGGGACAGCCTCCTACGAGCAGTACTTC. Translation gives CASSYAGTASYEQYF.

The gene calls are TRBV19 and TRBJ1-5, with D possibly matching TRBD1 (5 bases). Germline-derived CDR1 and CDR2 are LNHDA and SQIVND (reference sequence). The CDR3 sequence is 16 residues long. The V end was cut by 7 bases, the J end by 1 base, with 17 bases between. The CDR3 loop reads CASTPRQTQSNQPQHF. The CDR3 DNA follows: TGTGCCAGTACCCCCCGACAGACCCAGAGCAATCAGCCCCAGCATTTT. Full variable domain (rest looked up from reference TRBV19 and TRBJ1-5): DGGITQSPKYLFRKEGQNVTLSCEQNLNHDAMYWYRQDPGQGLRLIYYSQIVNDFQKGDIAEGYSVSREKKESFPLTVTSAQKNPTAFYLCASTPRQTQSNQPQHFGDGTRLSIL.

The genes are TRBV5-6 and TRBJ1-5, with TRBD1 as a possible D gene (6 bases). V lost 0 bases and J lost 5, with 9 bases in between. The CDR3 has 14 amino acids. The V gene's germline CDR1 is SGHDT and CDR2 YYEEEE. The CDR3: CASSLVGGDQPQHF. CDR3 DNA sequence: TGTGCCAGCAGCTTGGTAGGGGGGGATCAGCCCCAGCATTTT.

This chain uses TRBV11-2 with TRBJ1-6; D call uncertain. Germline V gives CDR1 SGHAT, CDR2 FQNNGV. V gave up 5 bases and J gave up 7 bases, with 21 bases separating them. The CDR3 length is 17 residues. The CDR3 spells CASSLQRALLGNSPLHF. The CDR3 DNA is TGTGCCAGCAGCCTCCAACGGGCGCTTCTCGGGAATTCACCCCTCCACTTT.

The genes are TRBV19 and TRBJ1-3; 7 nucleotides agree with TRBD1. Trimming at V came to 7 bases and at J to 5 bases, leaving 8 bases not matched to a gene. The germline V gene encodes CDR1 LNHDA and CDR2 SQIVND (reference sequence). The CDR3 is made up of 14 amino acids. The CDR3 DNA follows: TGTGCCAGTACCCAACAGGGGAAGAGAAACACCATATATTTT. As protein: CASTQQGKRNTIYF.

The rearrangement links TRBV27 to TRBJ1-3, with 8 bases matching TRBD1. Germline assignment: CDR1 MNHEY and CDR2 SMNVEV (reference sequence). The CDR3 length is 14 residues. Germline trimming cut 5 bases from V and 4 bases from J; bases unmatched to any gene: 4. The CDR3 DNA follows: TGTGCCAGCAGTCCCCGGACAGGGGGAAACACCATATATTTT. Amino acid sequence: CASSPRTGGNTIYF.